This entry describes one TCR beta chain. Its antigen is undetermined. Clones were read by immunoSEQ multiplex PCR, and TCRdb kept only the in-frame ones, dropping some. In the table there are 150,000 to 200,000 clones, approximately 93% of which are singletons. The sample is drawn from a study of T cell responses to AZD1222 COVID-19 vaccine. Overall study findings and caveats: Donors skewed white British and female; clonal diversity was possibly underestimated.

This clonotype was sampled from an adult who received the AZD1222 COVID-19 vaccine. The specimen was peripheral blood, collected 28 days after the second AZD1222 dose.

The CDR3 region has the DNA TGTGCCAGCAGTGGATCGGAAACTAACTATGGCTACACCTTC. It encodes CASSGSETNYGYTF. V usage is TRBV2 and J usage is TRBJ1-2; D is undetermined. The CDR3 runs to 14 residues. CDR1 is SNHLY and CDR2 is FYNNEI in the germline V gene. V was trimmed by 4 bases and J by 0 bases, leaving 9 bases between them.